This is a list of T cell receptor beta chains from one sample in a study of identical twins. TCRdb re-called the 5' RACE reads through MiXCR, storing one row per CDR3 protein. Of hundreds of thousands of distinct CDR3 sequences listed, approximately 13% are singletons. The same specimen was also included in a second study, on yellow fever vaccine responses in identical twins.

Sequenced: PBMCs. These receptors were obtained from a woman between 18 and 29 years old in good health. Each CDR3 is given with its conserved first and last residue. Each record gives: D gene, V gene, J gene, clone size, CDR3 DNA, CDR3 protein. D genes are given only for firm matches. Size tells how often a clone was seen (once, few, many) or the class of an expanded clone, and some rows leave it out.

d_gene: -; v_gene: TRBV11-2; j_gene: TRBJ2-5; abundance: few; CDR3nt: TGTGCCAGCAGCTTCAGCGACAGGAAAGAGACCCAGTACTTC; CDR3aa: CASSFSDRKETQYF
d_gene: TRBD2; v_gene: TRBV4-1; j_gene: TRBJ2-3; abundance: -; CDR3nt: TGCGCCAGCAGCCGACTAGCGGGGGTTAGCACAGATACGCAGTATTTT; CDR3aa: CASSRLAGVSTDTQYF
d_gene: -; v_gene: TRBV10-1; j_gene: TRBJ1-5; abundance: -; CDR3nt: TGCGCCAGCAGTGAGTCGGGGGGCCCCGGGCCCCAGCATTTT; CDR3aa: CASSESGGPGPQHF
d_gene: TRBD1; v_gene: TRBV7-6; j_gene: TRBJ1-6; abundance: few; CDR3nt: TGTGCCAGCAGCTTGACAGGGGCGCGTCGGGTTCCAAATTCACCCCTCCACTTT; CDR3aa: CASSLTGARRVPNSPLHF
d_gene: -; v_gene: TRBV6-1; j_gene: TRBJ2-1; abundance: -; CDR3nt: TGTGCCAGCAGTCGCCAACTAGATTCCTACAATGAGCAGTTCTTC; CDR3aa: CASSRQLDSYNEQFF
d_gene: -; v_gene: TRBV2; j_gene: TRBJ2-2; abundance: many; CDR3nt: TGTGCCACCCAGGCAGTGAACACCGGGGAGCTGTTTTTT; CDR3aa: CATQAVNTGELFF
d_gene: -; v_gene: TRBV5-1; j_gene: TRBJ1-1; abundance: -; CDR3nt: TGCGCCAGCAGCTTGCGGGGCACCACCACTGAAGCTTTCTTT; CDR3aa: CASSLRGTTTEAFF
d_gene: -; v_gene: TRBV6-2/TRBV6-3; j_gene: TRBJ1-1; abundance: many; CDR3nt: TGTGCCAGCTCACCCACTGAAGCTTTCTTT; CDR3aa: CASSPTEAFF
d_gene: TRBD1; v_gene: TRBV7-2; j_gene: TRBJ2-2; abundance: -; CDR3nt: TGTGCCAGCAGCTCCTCCCGGCAGGGGGCTGGCGGGGAGCTGTTTTTT; CDR3aa: CASSSSRQGAGGELFF
d_gene: -; v_gene: TRBV27; j_gene: TRBJ2-5; abundance: -; CDR3nt: TGTGCCAGCAGTTTATGGCGCCGAGAGACCCAGTACTTC; CDR3aa: CASSLWRRETQYF
d_gene: TRBD1; v_gene: TRBV2; j_gene: TRBJ2-1; abundance: many; CDR3nt: TGTGCCAGCAGTGAAGCAGGGACAGGGGAAGATGAGCAGTTCTTC; CDR3aa: CASSEAGTGEDEQFF
d_gene: TRBD2; v_gene: TRBV15; j_gene: TRBJ2-5; abundance: -; CDR3nt: TGTGCCACCAGCCCACTACTAGCGGGGTTGGAGACCCAGTACTTC; CDR3aa: CATSPLLAGLETQYF